The sequence of this T cell receptor beta chain was determined in a study of OX40 agonist ivuxolimab in advanced cancers. Trimming took off 0 bases at V and 1 base at J, with 7 bases between the two ends. The CDR3 is 14 amino acids. Germline assignment: CDR1 SGDLS and CDR2 YYNGEE. Here immunoSEQ multiplex PCR was the method, and the copy in TCRdb shows in-frame clones only, minus some. The table records under 15,000 clones, around 86% of them present only once. The clonotype originates from an adult with an advanced solid tumor such as melanoma, head and neck, liver or kidney cancer. This chain joins TRBV9 and TRBJ2-5, with D perhaps matching TRBD2 (6 bases). The material sequenced was CD4+ or CD8+ T cells sorted from blood, taken in a trial of the OX40 agonist ivuxolimab. The CDR3 nucleotides read TGTGCCAGCAGCGTAGACGGGGGCCAAGAGACCCAGTACTTC. Translation gives CASSVDGGQETQYF.